This TCR beta chain was sequenced during a study of shared clonotypes between healthy human individuals. Study results and caveats: Shared clonotypes: about 5.3% naive CD4, roughly 4% naive CD8, about 2.5% memory CD4, about 0.41% memory CD8.

In regard to this clone: Its antigen is undetermined.

Produced via immunoSEQ multiplex PCR; TCRdb's table is partial and in-frame only. Here the sample spans about 110,000 clones, 67% being singletons. The sequence derives from a woman in her twenties or thirties in good health. The source material was memory CD8+ T cells sorted from blood. Subset denoted: CD45RO+ cells pooled with CCR7-negative TemRA cells.

DNA of the CDR3: TGTGCCAGCAGTTTCACCAGGGACGAGCAGTACTTC. It encodes CASSFTRDEQYF. The J gene is TRBJ2-7, the V gene TRBV28; D is perhaps TRBD1 (5 bases). The germline V gene has CDR1 MDHEN and CDR2 SYDVKM. V was cut by 3 bases and J by 5 bases, with 8 bases left in between. This CDR3 contains 12 residues. Complete variable domain (other parts from reference TRBV28 and TRBJ2-7): DVKVTQSSRYLVKRTGEKVFLECVQDMDHENMFWYRQDPGLGLRLIYFSYDVKMKEKGDIPEGYSVSREKKERFSLILESASTNQTSMYLCASSFTRDEQYFGPGTRLTVT.